This note documents a single TCR beta chain sequence. Germline values: CDR1 MDHEN, CDR2 SYDVKM. The CDR3 length is 18 residues. J gave up 4 bases and V 7 bases, and 22 bases lay outside the gene matches. Generated by immunoSEQ multiplex PCR, the TCRdb table keeps only in-frame clones and is missing some. The sample contains 110,000 to 150,000 clones, around 79% of which appear only once. This record belongs to a study of blood T cell repertoires in COVID-19. The clonotype originates from a man aged 55 to 70 with acute or convalescent COVID-19. Sequenced input: peripheral blood. The chain uses TRBV28 and TRBJ2-7; 7 positions agree with TRBD2. CDR3 sequence (DNA): TGTGCCAGCATCTCATTGGGAGGGTCCCAAAGAAGAAGTTACGAGCAGTACTTC. Protein product: CASISLGGSQRRSYEQYF.